The table lists the clone carrying this T cell receptor beta chain with a few counts. Its antigen is unknown. The sample is drawn from a study of early T cells in non-severe SARS-CoV-2 infection. Looking at the study overall: Unsorted whole blood bulk RNA was sequenced, with unpaired chains. Findings and limits, study-wide: The study's VDJdb matching favored anti-spike CD8 responses and missed private and CD4 specificities.

Individual cDNA molecules carried attached unique molecular identifiers. TCRdb analysed the 5' RACE reads with MiXCR anew, one entry per CDR3 protein. The table includes roughly 66,000 distinct CDR3 sequences, less than 9.5% detected once. Germline V gene sequence: CDR1 SEHNR, CDR2 FQNEAQ (reference sequence). Trimming cost V 5 bases and J 1 base, with 9 bases left between them. The CDR3 has 13 residues. The chain links TRBV7-9 to TRBJ2-7; D not resolved. The TCR sequence derives from an adult who was a healthcare worker with PCR-confirmed SARS-CoV-2 infection or an uninfected control (not recorded which). Sequenced material: whole blood. The CDR3 DNA is TGTGCCAGCAGCCCTCGACTGTCCTACGAGCAGTACTTC. Translating it yields CASSPRLSYEQYF.